Listed below are T cell receptor beta chains from one sample, sequenced in a study of T cells after yellow fever vaccination. TCRdb analysed the 5' RACE reads with MiXCR anew, one entry per CDR3 protein. Here the sample spans just under 600,000 distinct CDR3 sequences, around an eighth being singletons. This specimen was PBMCs, taken on the day of the yellow fever booster vaccination. These receptors all stem from a man between 25 and 39 years old who received the YFV17D yellow fever vaccine. CDR3s include the opening cysteine and the closing phenylalanine or tryptophan. A D gene is named only where the DNA matches it firmly. Where a row states a size, it is once, few, many or the class of an expanded clone; other rows omit it.

abundance: many; v_gene: TRBV29-1; len: 12; d_gene: TRBD2; j_gene: TRBJ2-3; CDR3nt: TGCAGCGGCGGACTAGCAGGAGATACGCAGTATTTT; CDR3aa: CSGGLAGDTQYF
abundance: few; v_gene: TRBV29-1; len: 12; d_gene: .; j_gene: TRBJ2-7; CDR3nt: TGCAGCGTTGGCCCGGAGATCCTCGAGCAGTACTTC; CDR3aa: CSVGPEILEQYF
abundance: .; v_gene: TRBV5-1; len: 13; d_gene: .; j_gene: TRBJ1-1; CDR3nt: TGCGCCAGCAGCACCTGGACAGACACTGAAGCTTTCTTT; CDR3aa: CASSTWTDTEAFF
abundance: .; v_gene: TRBV29-1; len: 16; d_gene: TRBD1; j_gene: TRBJ2-7; CDR3nt: TGCAGCGTTGTGGCCCCGGGACAGGAGTTTTCCTACGAGCAGTACTTC; CDR3aa: CSVVAPGQEFSYEQYF
abundance: .; v_gene: TRBV11-2; len: 18; d_gene: TRBD2; j_gene: TRBJ2-1; CDR3nt: TGTGCCAGCAGCCGAAGTTCGGCGAGCGGGGGTCTCTACAATGAGCAGTTCTTC; CDR3aa: CASSRSSASGGLYNEQFF
abundance: few; v_gene: TRBV6-5; len: 17; d_gene: .; j_gene: TRBJ2-1; CDR3nt: TGTGCCAGCAGTTACTCGGCAGGGGCCCCCTCCTACAATGAGCAGTTCTTC; CDR3aa: CASSYSAGAPSYNEQFF
abundance: .; v_gene: TRBV20-1; len: 16; d_gene: .; j_gene: TRBJ1-5; CDR3nt: TGCAGTGCCGCACATAGCCCCGGGGGCATCGACCAGCCCCAGCATTTT; CDR3aa: CSAAHSPGGIDQPQHF
abundance: .; v_gene: TRBV7-2; len: 13; d_gene: .; j_gene: TRBJ1-6; CDR3nt: TGTGCCAGCAGCCCAACCCCGGGTTCACCCCTCCACTTT; CDR3aa: CASSPTPGSPLHF
abundance: few; v_gene: TRBV9; len: 12; d_gene: .; j_gene: TRBJ2-2; CDR3nt: TGTGCCAGCAGCCGATTAAACGGGGAGCTGTTTTTT; CDR3aa: CASSRLNGELFF
abundance: few; v_gene: TRBV6-1; len: 13; d_gene: .; j_gene: TRBJ2-7; CDR3nt: TGTGCCAGCAGCTCTTCTACCTCCTACGAGCAGTACTTC; CDR3aa: CASSSSTSYEQYF
abundance: few; v_gene: TRBV20-1; len: 15; d_gene: .; j_gene: TRBJ1-5; CDR3nt: TGCAGTGCTGCACAACAGGGAAGTTACAATCAGCCCCAGCATTTT; CDR3aa: CSAAQQGSYNQPQHF
abundance: few; v_gene: TRBV20-1; len: 14; d_gene: .; j_gene: TRBJ1-5; CDR3nt: TGCAGTGCTAGGTTGTCACGGACTAATCAGCCCCAGCATTTT; CDR3aa: CSARLSRTNQPQHF
abundance: .; v_gene: TRBV30; len: 11; d_gene: .; j_gene: TRBJ2-1; CDR3nt: TGTGCCGGGACTCTTGGCCATGAGCAGTTCTTC; CDR3aa: CAGTLGHEQFF
abundance: few; v_gene: TRBV10-3; len: 16; d_gene: TRBD1; j_gene: TRBJ2-2; CDR3nt: TGTGCCATCAGTACCGGGACAGGGGATGACACCGGGGAGCTGTTTTTT; CDR3aa: CAISTGTGDDTGELFF
abundance: .; v_gene: TRBV4-3; len: 18; d_gene: TRBD2; j_gene: TRBJ2-3; CDR3nt: TGCGCCAGCAGCTTATCTTCCGGGACTAGAGTTGGGGTAGATACGCAGTATTTT; CDR3aa: CASSLSSGTRVGVDTQYF
abundance: many; v_gene: TRBV28; len: 13; d_gene: .; j_gene: TRBJ2-7; CDR3nt: TGTGCCAGCAGTTTGGCAGGCCGCTACGAGCAGTACTTC; CDR3aa: CASSLAGRYEQYF
abundance: many; v_gene: TRBV7-9; len: 12; d_gene: .; j_gene: TRBJ2-1; CDR3nt: TGTGCCATTGCGGAGGACCTCAATGAGCAGTTCTTC; CDR3aa: CAIAEDLNEQFF
abundance: .; v_gene: TRBV29-1; len: 11; d_gene: .; j_gene: TRBJ2-2; CDR3nt: TGCAGCGACGAGTACGGCGGGGAGCTGTTTTTT; CDR3aa: CSDEYGGELFF
abundance: few; v_gene: TRBV7-9; len: 13; d_gene: .; j_gene: TRBJ2-6; CDR3nt: TGTGCCGGCCGGGATACTGGGGCCAACGTCCTGACTTTC; CDR3aa: CAGRDTGANVLTF
abundance: few; v_gene: TRBV3-1; len: 13; d_gene: .; j_gene: TRBJ1-4; CDR3nt: TGTGCCAGCAGCCAAGTCGGTAATGAAAAACTGTTTTTT; CDR3aa: CASSQVGNEKLFF
abundance: few; v_gene: TRBV7-2; len: 14; d_gene: TRBD2; j_gene: TRBJ2-3; CDR3nt: TGTGCCAGCACATCCGGGACTAGGACAGATACGCAGTATTTT; CDR3aa: CASTSGTRTDTQYF
abundance: many; v_gene: TRBV7-2; len: 13; d_gene: .; j_gene: TRBJ2-5; CDR3nt: TGTGCCAGCAGCCCACAAGCGGGAGAGACCCAGTACTTC; CDR3aa: CASSPQAGETQYF
abundance: few; v_gene: TRBV7-3; len: 15; d_gene: TRBD1; j_gene: TRBJ2-1; CDR3nt: TGTGCCAGCAGCCTCACCGGGACAGGGAAGAATGAGCAGTTCTTC; CDR3aa: CASSLTGTGKNEQFF
abundance: .; v_gene: TRBV12-3/TRBV12-4; len: 13; d_gene: .; j_gene: TRBJ2-2; CDR3nt: TGTGCCATACTGACCGGGAACACCGGGGAGCTGTTTTTT; CDR3aa: CAILTGNTGELFF